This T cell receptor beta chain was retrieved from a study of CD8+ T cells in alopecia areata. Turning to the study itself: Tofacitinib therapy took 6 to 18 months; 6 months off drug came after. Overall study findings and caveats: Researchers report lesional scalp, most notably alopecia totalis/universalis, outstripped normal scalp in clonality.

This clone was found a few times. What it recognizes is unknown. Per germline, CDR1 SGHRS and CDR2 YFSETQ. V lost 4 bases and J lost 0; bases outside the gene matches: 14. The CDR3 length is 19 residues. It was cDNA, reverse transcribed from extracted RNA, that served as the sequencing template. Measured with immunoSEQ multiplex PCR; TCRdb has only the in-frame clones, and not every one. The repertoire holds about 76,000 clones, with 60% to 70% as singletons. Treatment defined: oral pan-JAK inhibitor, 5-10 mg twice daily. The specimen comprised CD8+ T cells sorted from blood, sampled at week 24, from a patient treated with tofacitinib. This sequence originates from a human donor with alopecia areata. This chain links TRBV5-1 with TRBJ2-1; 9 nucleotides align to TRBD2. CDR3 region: CASSAEPGLALISYNEQFF. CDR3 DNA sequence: TGCGCCAGCAGCGCGGAACCGGGACTAGCCCTTATCTCCTACAATGAGCAGTTCTTC.